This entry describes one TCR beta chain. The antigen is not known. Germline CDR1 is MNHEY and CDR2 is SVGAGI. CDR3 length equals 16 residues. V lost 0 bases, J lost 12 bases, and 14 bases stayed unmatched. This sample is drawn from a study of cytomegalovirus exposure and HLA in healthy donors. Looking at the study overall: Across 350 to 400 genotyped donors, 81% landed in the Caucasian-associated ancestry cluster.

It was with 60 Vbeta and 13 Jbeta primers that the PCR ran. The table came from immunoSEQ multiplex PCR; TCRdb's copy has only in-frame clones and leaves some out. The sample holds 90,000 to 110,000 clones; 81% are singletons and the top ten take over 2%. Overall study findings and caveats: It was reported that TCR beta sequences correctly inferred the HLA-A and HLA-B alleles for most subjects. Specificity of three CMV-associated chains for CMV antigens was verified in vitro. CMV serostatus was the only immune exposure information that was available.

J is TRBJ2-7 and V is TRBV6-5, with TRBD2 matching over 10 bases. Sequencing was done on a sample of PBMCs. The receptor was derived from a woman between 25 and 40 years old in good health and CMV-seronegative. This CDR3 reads CASSYSRASGSGGSYF. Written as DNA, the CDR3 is TGTGCCAGCAGTTACTCGAGGGCTAGCGGGAGTGGTGGTTCGTACTTC.